This TCR beta chain was captured in a study of blood T cell repertoires in COVID-19. Germline-derived CDR1 and CDR2 are MNHEY and SVGAGI. The junction had 5 bases not matched to a gene; V was cut back by 5 bases and J by 4 bases. This CDR3 comprises 14 residues. TCRdb's copy holds only in-frame clones and misses some; the assay was immunoSEQ multiplex PCR. The table records approximately 250,000 clones, 86% of them present only once. Sequences were obtained from peripheral blood. This clonotype originated in a man younger than 45 with active or convalescent COVID-19. The chain joins TRBV6-5 to TRBJ1-2, with 9 bases matching TRBD1. The CDR3 DNA is TGTGCCAGCAGTAGGGACAGGGCTCCCTATGGCTACACCTTC. It is translated as CASSRDRAPYGYTF.